This T cell receptor beta chain was identified in a study of blood T cell repertoires in COVID-19. Study-wide background: The origin of the acute and convalescent COVID-19 samples was the United States, Italy and Spain.

In the authors' methods: Estimation of nucleated cell counts was performed using reference gene primer amplification. Profiled with immunoSEQ multiplex PCR; TCRdb holds only in-frame clones, not every one. From that table come the V and J calls and clone size; the DNA was used to work out D and trimming. The sample lists about 240,000 clones; 70% to 90% were seen once. Membership in each cohort depended on participant-reported clinical history. This TCR came from a middle-aged woman with acute COVID-19. The specimen was PBMCs or T cells enriched from blood (not recorded which).

CDR3 DNA sequence: TGTGCCTGGAGTGTATTAGGGACAGGGAACTCCTACGAGCAGTACTTC. The encoded protein is CAWSVLGTGNSYEQYF. This sequence joins TRBV30 and TRBJ2-7; 9 nucleotides agree with TRBD1. J was trimmed by 0 bases and V by 0 bases; bases with no gene match: 6. CDR3 length: 16 amino acids. CDR1 is GTSNPN and CDR2 is SVGIG in the germline V gene (reference sequence).